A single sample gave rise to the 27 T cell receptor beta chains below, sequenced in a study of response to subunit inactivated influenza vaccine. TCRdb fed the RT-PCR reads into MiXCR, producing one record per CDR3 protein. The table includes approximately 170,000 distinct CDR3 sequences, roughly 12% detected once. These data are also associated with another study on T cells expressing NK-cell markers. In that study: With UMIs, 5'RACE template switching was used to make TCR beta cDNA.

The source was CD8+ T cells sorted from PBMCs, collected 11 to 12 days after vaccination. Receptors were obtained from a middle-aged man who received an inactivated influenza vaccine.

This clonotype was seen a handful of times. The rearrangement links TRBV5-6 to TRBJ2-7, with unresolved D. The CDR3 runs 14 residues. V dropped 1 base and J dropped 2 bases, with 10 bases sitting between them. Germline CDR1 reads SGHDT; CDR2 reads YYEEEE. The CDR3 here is CASSLQGIPYEQYF. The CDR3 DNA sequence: TGTGCCAGCAGCTTGCAAGGGATTCCCTACGAGCAGTACTTC.

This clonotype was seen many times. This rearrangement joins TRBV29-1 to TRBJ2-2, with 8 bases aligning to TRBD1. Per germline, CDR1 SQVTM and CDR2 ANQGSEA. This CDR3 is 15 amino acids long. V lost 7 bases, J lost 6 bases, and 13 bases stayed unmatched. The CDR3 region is CSADLGQGAPGELFF. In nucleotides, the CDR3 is TGCAGCGCCGATTTGGGGCAGGGGGCCCCCGGGGAGCTGTTTTTT.

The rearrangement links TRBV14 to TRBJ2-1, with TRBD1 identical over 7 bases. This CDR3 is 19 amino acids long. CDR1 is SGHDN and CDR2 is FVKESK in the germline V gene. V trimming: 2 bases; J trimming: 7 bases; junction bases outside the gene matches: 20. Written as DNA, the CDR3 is TGTGCCAGCAGCCAAAGATATTTGGGGACCGGGACAGTCGTTAATGAGCAGTTCTTC. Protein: CASSQRYLGTGTVVNEQFF. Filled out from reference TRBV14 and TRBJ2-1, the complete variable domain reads EAGVTQFPSHSVIEKGQTVTLRCDPISGHDNLYWYRRVMGKEIKFLLHFVKESKQDESGMPNNRFLAERTGGTYSTLKVQPAELEDSGVYFCASSQRYLGTGTVVNEQFFGPGTRLTVL.

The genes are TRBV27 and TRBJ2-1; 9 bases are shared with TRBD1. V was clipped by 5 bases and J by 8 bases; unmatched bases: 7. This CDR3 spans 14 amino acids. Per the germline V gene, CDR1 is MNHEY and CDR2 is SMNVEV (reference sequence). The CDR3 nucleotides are TGTGCCAGCAGTCCAAGCACAGGGGGCGATGAGCAGTTCTTC. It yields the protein CASSPSTGGDEQFF.

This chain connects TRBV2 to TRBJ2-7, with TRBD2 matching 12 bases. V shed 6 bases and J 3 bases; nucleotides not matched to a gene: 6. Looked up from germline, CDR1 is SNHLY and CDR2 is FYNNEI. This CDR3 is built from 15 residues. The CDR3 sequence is CASSDALAGGYEQYF. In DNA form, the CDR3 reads TGTGCCAGCAGCGACGCACTAGCGGGGGGCTACGAGCAGTACTTC.

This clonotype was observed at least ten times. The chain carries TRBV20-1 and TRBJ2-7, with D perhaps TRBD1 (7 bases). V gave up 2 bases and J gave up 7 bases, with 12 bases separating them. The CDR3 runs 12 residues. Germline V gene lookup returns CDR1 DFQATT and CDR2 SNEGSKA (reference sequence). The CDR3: CSARTGAGEQYF. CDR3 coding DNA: TGCAGTGCTAGAACAGGGGCGGGGGAGCAGTACTTC.

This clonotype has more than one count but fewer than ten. As DNA, the CDR3 is TGTGCCAGCAGCTCCCGGACTAGCCCAGATACGCAGTATTTT. This translates into CASSSRTSPDTQYF. The chain uses TRBV11-2 and TRBJ2-3; 8 nucleotides match TRBD2. Per germline, CDR1 SGHAT and CDR2 FQNNGV. V dropped 4 bases and J dropped 4; count of bases not matched to a gene: 4. The CDR3 sequence is 14 residues long.

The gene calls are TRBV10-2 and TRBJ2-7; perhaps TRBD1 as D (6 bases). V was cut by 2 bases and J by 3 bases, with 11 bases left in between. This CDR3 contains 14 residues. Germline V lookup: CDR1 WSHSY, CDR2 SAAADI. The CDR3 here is CASSEGGHLYEQYF. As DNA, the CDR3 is TGCGCCAGCAGTGAGGGGGGACACCTCTACGAGCAGTACTTC.

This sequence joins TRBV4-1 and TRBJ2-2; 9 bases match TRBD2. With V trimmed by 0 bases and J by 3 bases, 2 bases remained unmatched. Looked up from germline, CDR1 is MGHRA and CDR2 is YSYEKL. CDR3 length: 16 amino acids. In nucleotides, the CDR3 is TGCGCCAGCAGCCAAGAGCGGGGGGGATACACCGGGGAGCTGTTTTTT. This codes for CASSQERGGYTGELFF.

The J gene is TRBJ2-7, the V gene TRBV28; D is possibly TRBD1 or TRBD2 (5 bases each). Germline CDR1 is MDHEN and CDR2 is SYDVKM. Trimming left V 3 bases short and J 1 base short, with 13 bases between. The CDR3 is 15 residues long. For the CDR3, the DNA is TGTGCCAGCAGTTTGGGACGGACCATTTCCTACGAGCAGTACTTC. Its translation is CASSLGRTISYEQYF.

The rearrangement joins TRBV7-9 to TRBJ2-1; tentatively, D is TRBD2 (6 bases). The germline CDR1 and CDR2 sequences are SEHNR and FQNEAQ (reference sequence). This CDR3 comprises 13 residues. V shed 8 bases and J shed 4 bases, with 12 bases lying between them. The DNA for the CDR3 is TGTGCCAGCCTAGGGGACTCATACAATGAGCAGTTCTTC. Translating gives CASLGDSYNEQFF.

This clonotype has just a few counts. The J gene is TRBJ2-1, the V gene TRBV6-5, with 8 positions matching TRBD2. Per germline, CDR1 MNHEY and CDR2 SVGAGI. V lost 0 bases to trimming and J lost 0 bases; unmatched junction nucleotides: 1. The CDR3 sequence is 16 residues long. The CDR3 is CASSYSLADSYNEQFF. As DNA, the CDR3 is TGTGCCAGCAGTTACTCACTAGCGGACTCCTACAATGAGCAGTTCTTC.

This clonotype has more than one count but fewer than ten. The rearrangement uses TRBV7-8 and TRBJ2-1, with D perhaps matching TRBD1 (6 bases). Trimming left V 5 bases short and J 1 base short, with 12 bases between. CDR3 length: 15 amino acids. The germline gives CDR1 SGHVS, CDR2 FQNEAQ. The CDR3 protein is CASSLLGGSYNEQFF. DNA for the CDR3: TGTGCCAGCAGCCTGTTAGGGGGTTCCTACAATGAGCAGTTCTTC.

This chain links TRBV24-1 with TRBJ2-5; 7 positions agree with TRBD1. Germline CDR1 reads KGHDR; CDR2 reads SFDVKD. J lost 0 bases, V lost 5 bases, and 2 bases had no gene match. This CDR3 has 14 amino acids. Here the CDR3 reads CATSGQGHQETQYF. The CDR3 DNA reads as TGTGCCACCAGTGGACAGGGCCACCAAGAGACCCAGTACTTC.

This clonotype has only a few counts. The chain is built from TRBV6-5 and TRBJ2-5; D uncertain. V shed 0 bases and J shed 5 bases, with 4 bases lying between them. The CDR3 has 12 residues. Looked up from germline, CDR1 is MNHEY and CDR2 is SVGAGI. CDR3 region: CASSYSMETQYF. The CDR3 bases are TGTGCCAGCAGTTACTCGATGGAGACCCAGTACTTC.

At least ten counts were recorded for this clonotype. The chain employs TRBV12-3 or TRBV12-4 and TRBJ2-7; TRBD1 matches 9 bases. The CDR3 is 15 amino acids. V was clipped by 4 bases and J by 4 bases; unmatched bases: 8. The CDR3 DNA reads TGTGCCAGCAGTTCCCCTGGGACAGGGAAGTACGAGCAGTACTTC. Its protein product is CASSSPGTGKYEQYF.

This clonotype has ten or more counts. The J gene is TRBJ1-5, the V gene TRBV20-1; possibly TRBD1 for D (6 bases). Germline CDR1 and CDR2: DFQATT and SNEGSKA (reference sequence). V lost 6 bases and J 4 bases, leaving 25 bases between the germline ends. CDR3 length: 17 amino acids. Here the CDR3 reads CSAHGRDTESSNQPQHF. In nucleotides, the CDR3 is TGCAGTGCCCATGGCCGGGACACAGAAAGTTCTAATCAGCCCCAGCATTTT.

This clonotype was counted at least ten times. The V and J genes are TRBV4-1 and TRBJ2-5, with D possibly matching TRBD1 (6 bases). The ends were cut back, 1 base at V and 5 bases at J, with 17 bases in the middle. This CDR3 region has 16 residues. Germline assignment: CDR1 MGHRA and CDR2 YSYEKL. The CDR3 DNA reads TGCGCCAGCAGCCAAGGCAGGGGTCGGTCTTTGGAGACCCAGTACTTC. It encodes CASSQGRGRSLETQYF.

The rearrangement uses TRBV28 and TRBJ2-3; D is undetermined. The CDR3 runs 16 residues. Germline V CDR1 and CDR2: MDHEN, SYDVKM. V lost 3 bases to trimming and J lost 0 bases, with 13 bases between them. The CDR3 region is CASSFPTSRSTDTQYF. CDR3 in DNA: TGTGCCAGCAGTTTCCCGACATCCCGAAGCACAGATACGCAGTATTTT.

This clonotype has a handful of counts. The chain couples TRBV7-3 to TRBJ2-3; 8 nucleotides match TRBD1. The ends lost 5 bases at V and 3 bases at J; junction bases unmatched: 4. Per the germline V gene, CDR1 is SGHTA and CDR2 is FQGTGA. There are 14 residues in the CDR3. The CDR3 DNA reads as TGTGCCAGCAGCCCCACAGGGGGAACAGATACGCAGTATTTT. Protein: CASSPTGGTDTQYF.

For the CDR3, the DNA is TGTGCCAGCACATACCTCGGGGGGCTTCAAGAGACCCAGTACTTC. It yields the protein CASTYLGGLQETQYF. The gene calls are TRBV28 and TRBJ2-5; perhaps TRBD2 as D (7 bases). The CDR3 totals 15 residues. V was clipped by 7 bases and J by 2 bases, with 17 bases between them. In germline, CDR1 is MDHEN, CDR2 SYDVKM.

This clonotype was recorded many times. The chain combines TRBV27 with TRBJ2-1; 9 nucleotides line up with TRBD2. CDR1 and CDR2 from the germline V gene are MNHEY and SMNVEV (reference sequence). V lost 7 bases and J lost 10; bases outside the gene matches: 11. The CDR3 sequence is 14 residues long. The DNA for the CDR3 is TGTGCCAGCAAAGTAGGCGGGGGGGCGCTCGAGCAGTTCTTC. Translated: CASKVGGGALEQFF.

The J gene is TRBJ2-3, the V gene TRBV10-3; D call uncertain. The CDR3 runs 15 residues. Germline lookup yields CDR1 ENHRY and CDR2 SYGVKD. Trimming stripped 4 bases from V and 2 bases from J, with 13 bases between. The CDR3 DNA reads TGTGCCATCAGTGGGCCTCAGCGCCTCACAGATACGCAGTATTTT. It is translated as CAISGPQRLTDTQYF.

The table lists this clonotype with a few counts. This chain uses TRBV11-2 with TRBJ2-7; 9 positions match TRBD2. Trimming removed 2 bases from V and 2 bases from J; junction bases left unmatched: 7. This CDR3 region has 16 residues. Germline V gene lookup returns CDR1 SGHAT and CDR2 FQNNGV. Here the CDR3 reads CASSLSSGTSTYEQYF. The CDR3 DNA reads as TGTGCCAGCAGCTTATCCTCCGGGACTAGCACCTACGAGCAGTACTTC. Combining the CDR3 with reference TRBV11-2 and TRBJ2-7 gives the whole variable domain EAGVAQSPRYKIIEKRQSVAFWCNPISGHATLYWYQQILGQGPKLLIQFQNNGVVDDSQLPKDRFSAERLKGVDSTLKIQPAKLEDSAVYLCASSLSSGTSTYEQYFGPGTRLTVT.

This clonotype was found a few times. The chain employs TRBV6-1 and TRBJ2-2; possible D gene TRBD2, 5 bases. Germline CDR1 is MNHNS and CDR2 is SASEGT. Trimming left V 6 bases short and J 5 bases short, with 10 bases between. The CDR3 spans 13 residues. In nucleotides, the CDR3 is TGTGCCAGCAGGGGAGTTCGGACCGGGGAGCTGTTTTTT. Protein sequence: CASRGVRTGELFF.

The CDR3 coding sequence is TGTGCCAGCAGTTATCGGCGGGGGGCCCAAAATGAGCAGTTCTTC. It specifies CASSYRRGAQNEQFF. The chain joins TRBV6-2 or TRBV6-3 to TRBJ2-1; 8 nucleotides agree with TRBD2. The trim removed 3 bases at V and 7 bases at J, leaving 8 bases unmatched. The CDR3 loop spans 15 amino acids. Germline V gene data show CDR1 as MNHEY and CDR2 as SVGEGT.

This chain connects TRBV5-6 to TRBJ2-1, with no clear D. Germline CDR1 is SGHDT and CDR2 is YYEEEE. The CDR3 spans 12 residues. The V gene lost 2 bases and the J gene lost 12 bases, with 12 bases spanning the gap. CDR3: CASSFAKLPQFF. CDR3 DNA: TGTGCCAGCAGCTTTGCCAAGCTACCGCAGTTCTTC.